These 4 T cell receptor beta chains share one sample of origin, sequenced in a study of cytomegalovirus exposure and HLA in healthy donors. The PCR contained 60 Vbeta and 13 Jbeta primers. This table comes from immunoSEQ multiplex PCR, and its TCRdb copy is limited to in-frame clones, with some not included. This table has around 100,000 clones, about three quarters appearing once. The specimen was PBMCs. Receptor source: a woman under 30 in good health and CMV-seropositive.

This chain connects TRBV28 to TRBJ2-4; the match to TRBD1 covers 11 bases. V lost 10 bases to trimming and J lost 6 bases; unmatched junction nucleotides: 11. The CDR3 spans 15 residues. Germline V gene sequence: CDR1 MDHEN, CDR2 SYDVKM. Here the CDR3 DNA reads TGTGCCACCAAAGCCGGACAGGGGGCTGTAAACATTCAGTACTTC. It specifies CATKAGQGAVNIQYF.

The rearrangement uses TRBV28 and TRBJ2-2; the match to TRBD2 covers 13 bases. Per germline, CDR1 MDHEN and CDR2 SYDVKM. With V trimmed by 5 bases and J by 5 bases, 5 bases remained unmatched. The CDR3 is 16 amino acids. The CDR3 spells CASSRQTSGRTGELFF. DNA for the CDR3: TGTGCCAGCAGTCGCCAGACTAGCGGGAGGACCGGGGAGCTGTTTTTT. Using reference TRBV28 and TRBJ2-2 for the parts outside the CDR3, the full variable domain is DVKVTQSSRYLVKRTGEKVFLECVQDMDHENMFWYRQDPGLGLRLIYFSYDVKMKEKGDIPEGYSVSREKKERFSLILESASTNQTSMYLCASSRQTSGRTGELFFGEGSRLTVL.

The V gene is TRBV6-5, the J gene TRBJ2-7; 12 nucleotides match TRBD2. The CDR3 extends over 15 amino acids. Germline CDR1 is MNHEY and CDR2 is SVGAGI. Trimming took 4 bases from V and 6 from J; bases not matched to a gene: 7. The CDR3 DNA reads TGTGCCAGCAGTTCTGTTTCTAGCGGGAGGGGCGAGCAGTACTTC. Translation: CASSSVSSGRGEQYF.

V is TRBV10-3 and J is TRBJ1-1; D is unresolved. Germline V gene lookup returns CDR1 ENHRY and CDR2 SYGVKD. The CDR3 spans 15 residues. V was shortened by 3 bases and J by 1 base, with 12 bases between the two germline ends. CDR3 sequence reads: CAISEAWRPNTEAFF. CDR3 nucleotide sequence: TGTGCCATCAGTGAAGCGTGGCGTCCGAACACTGAAGCTTTCTTT.